The clone carrying this TCR beta chain has a count of ten or more. The antigen is not known. Unique molecular identifiers were incorporated into the prepared TCRbeta library. A single record per CDR3 protein comes from TCRdb applying MiXCR to the PCR reads. The sample gives 450,000 to 550,000 distinct CDR3 sequences, approximately 10% of which show up once; 14% is in the top ten. This entry comes from a study of T-cell reconstitution after alpha-beta-depleted transplantation in children. General study points: Two months or so post-transplant, alpha-beta T cells reportedly derived from several hundred expanded graft clones. High day-60 TCRbeta diversity in some patients came from surviving recipient T cells and thymic progenitors. The authors attributed T-cell counts and diversity one year after transplant mostly to newly produced T cells.

The germline V gene has CDR1 ENHRY and CDR2 SYGVKD. V dropped 9 bases and J dropped 7; count of bases not matched to a gene: 9. The CDR3 runs to 13 residues. The J gene is TRBJ1-2, the V gene TRBV10-3; 9 bases fit TRBD1. The clonotype originates from a female patient aged 2-15 years who had a stem cell transplant for aplastic anemia, so the T cells may come from the graft donor. Source: PBMCs, mostly from graft donor cells, taken 180 days after TCRalphabeta/CD19-depleted stem cell transplant. The CDR3 bases are TGTGCCATACGTTCGGACAGGGGACGTGGCTACACCTTC. The encoded protein is CAIRSDRGRGYTF.